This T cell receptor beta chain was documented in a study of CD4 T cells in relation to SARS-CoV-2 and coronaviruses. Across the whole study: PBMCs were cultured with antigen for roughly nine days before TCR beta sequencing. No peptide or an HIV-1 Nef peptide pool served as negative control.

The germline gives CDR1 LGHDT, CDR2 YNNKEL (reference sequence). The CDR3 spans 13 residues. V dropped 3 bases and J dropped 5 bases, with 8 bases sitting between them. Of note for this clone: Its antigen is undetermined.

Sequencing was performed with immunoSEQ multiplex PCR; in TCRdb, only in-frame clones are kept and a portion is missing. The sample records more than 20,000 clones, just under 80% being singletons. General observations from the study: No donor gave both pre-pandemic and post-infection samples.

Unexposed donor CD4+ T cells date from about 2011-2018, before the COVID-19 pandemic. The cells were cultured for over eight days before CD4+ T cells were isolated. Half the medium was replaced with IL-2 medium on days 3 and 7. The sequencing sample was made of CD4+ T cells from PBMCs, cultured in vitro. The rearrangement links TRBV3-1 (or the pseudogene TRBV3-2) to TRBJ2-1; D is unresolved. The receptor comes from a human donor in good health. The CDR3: CASSHLQNNEQFF. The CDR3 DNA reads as TGTGCCAGCAGCCATCTACAGAACAATGAGCAGTTCTTC.